The clone carrying this T cell receptor (beta chain) occurred many times. The antigen remains unidentified. The germline V gene encodes CDR1 SGDLS and CDR2 YYNGEE. The CDR3 loop spans 16 amino acids. V gave up 0 bases and J gave up 7 bases; unmatched junction bases: 11. These data originate in a study of molecular identifiers for immune sequencing clone quantification. The use of previously described methods and listed TCR primers produced the bulk TCR libraries. In TCRdb, the PCR reads were re-called with MiXCR into one record per CDR3 protein. The sample includes around 40,000 distinct CDR3 sequences, less than 20% of them seen just once. Study outcomes and limitations: Among about a million naive cells, spiked Jurkat TCR RNA from a single cell was reportedly detectable.

The material sequenced was naive CD8+ T cells from blood, with Jurkat cell RNA spiked in. As to subset: FACS-sorted CD8+CD4-CCR7+CD45RA+ naive T cells. The chain has TRBV9 and TRBJ2-7, with 9 bases identical to TRBD2. The receptor was isolated from a human donor in good health. Some libraries in this study had Jurkat cell RNA spiked in. The CDR3 region is CASSVGWGGGAHEQYF. CDR3 DNA: TGTGCCAGCAGCGTAGGTTGGGGCGGGGGGGCGCATGAGCAGTACTTC.